The 32 T cell receptor beta chains below come from one sample, sequenced in a study of blood T cell repertoires in COVID-19. The assay was immunoSEQ multiplex PCR, and TCRdb's table has in-frame clones only and misses some. The sample carries about 74,000 clones, 80% to 90% recorded once. The sample was peripheral blood. The receptors derive from a man in his 70s with acute or convalescent COVID-19.

V and J are TRBV19 and TRBJ1-6, with TRBD1 matching over 8 bases. This CDR3 spans 14 amino acids. Germline values: CDR1 LNHDA, CDR2 SQIVND (reference sequence). V trimming: 8 bases; J trimming: 5 bases; junction bases outside the gene matches: 5. CDR3 region: CASWDRLNNSPLHF. The CDR3 DNA sequence: TGTGCCAGTTGGGACAGGTTGAATAATTCACCCCTCCACTTT. Together with reference TRBV19 and TRBJ1-6, the CDR3 gives the full variable domain: DGGITQSPKYLFRKEGQNVTLSCEQNLNHDAMYWYRQDPGQGLRLIYYSQIVNDFQKGDIAEGYSVSREKKESFPLTVTSAQKNPTAFYLCASWDRLNNSPLHFGNGTRLTVT.

Note on this clone: A read error may produce the germline difference seen at one junction end. The chain combines TRBV7-9 with TRBJ2-1; D perhaps matches TRBD2 (6 bases). The germline V gene encodes CDR1 SEHNR and CDR2 FQNEAQ (reference sequence). The CDR3 runs 16 residues. CDR3 region: CASSLDGGILRNEQFF. The CDR3 DNA reads as TGTGCCAGCAGTTTAGATGGGGGGATACTTCGTAATGAGCAGTTCTTC. Drawing the rest from reference TRBV7-9 and TRBJ2-1, the complete variable domain is DTGVSQNPRHKITKRGQNVTFRCDPISEHNRLYWYRQTLGQGPEFLTYFQNEAQLEKSRLLSDRFSAERPKGSFSTLEIQRTEQGDSAMYLCASSLDGGILRNEQFFGPGTRLTVL.

This clone appeared once. CDR3 sequence (DNA): TGTGCCAGTAGTATGCCTAGCGGGTCCCCCACAGATACGCAGTATTTT. It yields the protein CASSMPSGSPTDTQYF. The chain recombines TRBV19 with TRBJ2-3; 8 nucleotides line up with TRBD2. The J segment lost 2 bases and the V segment lost 3 bases, leaving 7 bases of the junction unmatched. Germline assignment: CDR1 LNHDA and CDR2 SQIVND (reference sequence). The CDR3 is 16 amino acids.

About this clone itself: The same CDR3 is also encoded by other DNA sequences in this sample. The chain has TRBV19 and TRBJ2-1, with 11 bases aligning to TRBD2. The CDR3 contains 15 residues. J gave up 7 bases and V 1 base, and 3 bases lay outside the gene matches. Germline CDR1 reads LNHDA; CDR2 reads SQIVND (reference sequence). CDR3 in amino acids: CASSIVAGGRNEQFF. In DNA form, the CDR3 reads TGTGCCAGTAGTATAGTAGCGGGGGGGCGTAATGAGCAGTTCTTC.

V and J are TRBV18 and TRBJ1-4; possible D gene TRBD1, 5 bases. Germline V gives CDR1 KGHSH, CDR2 LQKENI. The CDR3 contains 15 residues. V was clipped by 2 bases and J by 4 bases, with 11 bases between them. CDR3 amino acids: CASSPGGGLNEKLFF. In nucleotides, the CDR3 is TGTGCCAGCTCACCAGGCGGGGGTCTTAATGAAAAACTGTTTTTT.

This clone was picked up many times. The V gene is TRBV10-1, the J gene TRBJ2-7; 12 bases match TRBD2. V lost 3 bases, J lost 3 bases, and 3 bases stayed unmatched. The CDR3 runs 15 residues. The germline V gene has CDR1 WNHNN and CDR2 SYGVQD (reference sequence). The CDR3 coding sequence is TGCGCCAGCAGTGATTCGACTAGCGGGAGCTACGAGCAGTACTTC. It codes for CASSDSTSGSYEQYF.

This chain joins TRBV5-1 and TRBJ2-7, with D possibly TRBD2 on 6 matching bases. Germline lookup yields CDR1 SGHRS and CDR2 YFSETQ. Between the trimmed V and J ends, which lost 2 bases and 1 base, there was a span of 10 bases. The CDR3 contains 14 residues. CDR3 sequence reads: CASSFIAESYEQYF. DNA for the CDR3: TGCGCCAGCAGCTTCATAGCGGAATCCTACGAGCAGTACTTC.

This sequence joins TRBV28 and TRBJ2-7; 7 positions agree with TRBD2. Trimming took 6 bases from V and 2 from J; bases not matched to a gene: 1. This CDR3 comprises 12 residues. CDR1 MDHEN and CDR2 SYDVKM come from the germline V gene. CDR3 in DNA: TGTGCCAGCAGCCGGGGGGCCTACGAGCAGTACTTC. Translating gives CASSRGAYEQYF.

The V gene is TRBV5-5, the J gene TRBJ2-7, with 11 bases fitting TRBD1. This CDR3 region has 14 residues. Germline-derived CDR1 and CDR2 are SGHKS and YYEKEE (reference sequence). The V gene end was trimmed by 7 bases and the J gene end by 4 bases; junction bases not matched to a gene: 7. The CDR3 region is CASAAGTGGYEQYF. In nucleotides, the CDR3 is TGTGCCAGCGCCGCAGGGACAGGGGGATACGAGCAGTACTTC.

The chain combines TRBV9 with TRBJ2-7, with a weak D call TRBD1 (7 bases). The CDR3 covers 15 residues. Trimming left V 4 bases short and J 5 bases short, with 19 bases between. Germline V gene data show CDR1 as SGDLS and CDR2 as YYNGEE. DNA for the CDR3: TGTGCCAGCAGCACGCGGGACAGACCGAATCACGAGCAGTACTTC. Encoded protein: CASSTRDRPNHEQYF.

This clone was found a few times. V and J are TRBV11-2 and TRBJ2-5, with D possibly TRBD2 on 6 matching bases. V gave up 0 bases and J gave up 5 bases, with 7 bases separating them. The CDR3 loop spans 13 amino acids. Germline assignment: CDR1 SGHAT and CDR2 FQNNGV. This CDR3 is CASSLDRGETQYF. The CDR3 bases are TGTGCCAGCAGCTTAGATCGGGGGGAGACCCAGTACTTC.

The chain is built from TRBV25-1 and TRBJ1-3; tentatively, D is TRBD1 (5 bases). CDR1 is MGHDK, CDR2 SYGVNS, per germline. The V end lost 1 base, the J end lost 9 bases, and 16 bases lay between the germline ends. The CDR3 spans 15 residues. The CDR3 DNA reads TGTGCCAGCAGTGAATCAGCCGGGAGGGGACCCACCATATATTTT. Translation: CASSESAGRGPTIYF. The full variable domain, with the rest looked up from reference TRBV25-1 and TRBJ1-3, is EADIYQTPRYLVIGTGKKITLECSQTMGHDKMYWYQQDPGMELHLIHYSYGVNSTEKGDLSSESTVSRIRTEHFPLTLESARPSHTSQYLCASSESAGRGPTIYFGEGSWLTVV.

V usage is TRBV10-3 and J usage is TRBJ2-1, with a tentative D call TRBD1 (6 bases). This CDR3 region has 13 residues. Germline V gene data show CDR1 as ENHRY and CDR2 as SYGVKD. V was trimmed by 9 bases and J by 0 bases, leaving 9 bases between them. Here the CDR3 reads CAIGDNSYNEQFF. The CDR3 region has the DNA TGTGCCATAGGGGACAACTCCTACAATGAGCAGTTCTTC.

The rearrangement joins TRBV9 to TRBJ1-6; 8 bases align to TRBD1. With V trimmed by 0 bases and J by 9 bases, 5 bases remained unmatched. The CDR3 has 15 amino acids. Germline V gene lookup returns CDR1 SGDLS and CDR2 YYNGEE. For the CDR3, the DNA is TGTGCCAGCAGCGTAGGTTCGACAGGGGTTTCACCCCTCCACTTT. Protein sequence: CASSVGSTGVSPLHF.

This clone was counted only a few times. The chain links TRBV9 to TRBJ2-7; a possible D gene is TRBD2 (5 bases). With 0 bases removed from V and 1 base from J, the gap between germline ends came to 8 bases. CDR3 length: 14 amino acids. From germline, CDR1 is SGDLS and CDR2 YYNGEE. The CDR3 loop reads CASSVDEGSYEQYF. The CDR3 nucleotides read TGTGCCAGCAGCGTAGACGAGGGTTCCTACGAGCAGTACTTC.

This sequence joins TRBV6-6 and TRBJ1-6, with D tentatively TRBD1 (6 bases). This CDR3 has 15 residues. V shed 4 bases and J shed 5 bases, with 12 bases lying between them. Germline V lookup: CDR1 MNHNY, CDR2 SVGAGI (reference sequence). CDR3 in DNA: TGTGCCAGCAGTTGGGGACACTTTAATAATTCACCCCTCCACTTT. Translation gives CASSWGHFNNSPLHF.

The rearrangement uses TRBV19 and TRBJ2-5; TRBD2 matches at 11 bases. The CDR3 contains 17 residues. Germline assignment: CDR1 LNHDA and CDR2 SQIVND (reference sequence). The V and J ends lost 3 bases and 0 bases, in that order; junction bases with no gene match: 6. CDR3 sequence (DNA): TGTGCCAGTAGTATTGTACTAGCGGGGGCGTACCAAGAGACCCAGTACTTC. Residues: CASSIVLAGAYQETQYF.

This rearrangement joins TRBV5-5 to TRBJ2-2; D ambiguous. CDR1 and CDR2 (germline): SGHKS, YYEKEE (reference sequence). The V end was cut by 0 bases, the J end by 6 bases, with 6 bases between. This CDR3 has 13 amino acids. CDR3 region: CASSLVFSGELFF. The DNA of the CDR3 is TGTGCCAGCAGCTTGGTATTCTCCGGGGAGCTGTTTTTT. Full variable domain (missing parts from reference TRBV5-5 and TRBJ2-2): DAGVTQSPTHLIKTRGQQVTLRCSPISGHKSVSWYQQVLGQGPQFIFQYYEKEERGRGNFPDRFSARQFPNYSSELNVNALLLGDSALYLCASSLVFSGELFFGEGSRLTVL.

The chain links TRBV12-3 or TRBV12-4 to TRBJ2-6; no definite D call. The CDR3 is made up of 13 amino acids. Trimming left V 7 bases short and J 4 bases short, with 8 bases between. The CDR3, as DNA: TGTGCCAGCAACCTGGCCGGGGCCAACGTCCTGACTTTC. Its translation: CASNLAGANVLTF.

The V gene is TRBV6-5, the J gene TRBJ2-1; 7 bases align to TRBD2. The CDR3 is made up of 14 amino acids. The ends lost 5 bases at V and 6 bases at J; junction bases unmatched: 7. Germline CDR1 reads MNHEY; CDR2 reads SVGAGI. This CDR3 reads CASSTWGGGNEQFF. The CDR3 DNA reads as TGTGCCAGCAGTACCTGGGGGGGAGGCAATGAGCAGTTCTTC.

This clone was seen only once. The chain recombines TRBV7-9 with TRBJ2-1, with D perhaps TRBD2 (6 bases). The CDR3 is made up of 15 amino acids. V was trimmed by 5 bases and J by 4 bases, leaving 15 bases between them. CDR1 is SEHNR, CDR2 FQNEAQ, per germline (reference sequence). The DNA of the CDR3 is TGTGCCAGCAGCCCGGGGGACGGCAAATACAATGAGCAGTTCTTC. It translates to CASSPGDGKYNEQFF.

The CDR3 nucleotides read TGCGCCAGCAGCTTGGATTTCCCAGGGTGGGAGACCCAGTACTTC. Protein: CASSLDFPGWETQYF. The chain uses TRBV5-1 and TRBJ2-5; D may be TRBD1 (5 bases). This CDR3 has 15 amino acids. V was shortened by 0 bases and J by 5 bases, with 14 bases between the two germline ends. The V gene's germline CDR1 is SGHRS and CDR2 YFSETQ.

The sample holds a few counts of this clone. Other nucleotide sequences in the sample specify the same CDR3. DNA of the CDR3: TGCGCCAGCAGCTTGGCCTCTAGCGGGAGCTCCTACAATGAGCAGTTCTTC. Amino acids: CASSLASSGSSYNEQFF. This rearrangement joins TRBV5-1 to TRBJ2-1; 10 nucleotides align to TRBD2. Germline CDR1 reads SGHRS; CDR2 reads YFSETQ. This CDR3 is 17 amino acids long. The V and J ends lost 0 bases and 0 bases, in that order; junction bases with no gene match: 3.

The V gene is TRBV7-3, the J gene TRBJ2-7, with D possibly TRBD1 on 5 matching bases. The germline V gene has CDR1 SGHTA and CDR2 FQGTGA. The V end was cut by 2 bases, the J end by 4 bases, with 12 bases between. This CDR3 comprises 14 residues. CDR3 in amino acids: CASSLGREGYEQYF. Here the CDR3 DNA reads TGTGCCAGCAGCTTAGGCAGGGAAGGATACGAGCAGTACTTC.

V and J are TRBV5-1 and TRBJ1-2, with a possible D match to TRBD1 (5 bases). The CDR3 has 14 residues. CDR1 SGHRS and CDR2 YFSETQ come from the germline V gene. The ends were cut back, 1 base at V and 8 bases at J, with 15 bases in the middle. The CDR3, as DNA: TGCGCCAGCAGCTTGCAAGCGACAGAAGGGGGCTACACCTTC. Protein product: CASSLQATEGGYTF.

This clone has just one count. This chain connects TRBV3-1 (or the pseudogene TRBV3-2) to TRBJ2-7; 10 bases align to TRBD2. Germline V gene sequence: CDR1 LGHDT, CDR2 YNNKEL (reference sequence). V gave up 5 bases and J gave up 2 bases; unmatched junction bases: 3. The CDR3 spans 14 residues. CDR3 sequence: CASSYSGRPYEQYF. The CDR3 bases are TGTGCCAGCAGCTATAGCGGGAGGCCCTACGAGCAGTACTTC.

The chain has TRBV21-1 and TRBJ1-5. TRBV21-1 is recorded as a pseudogene. This CDR3 contains 15 residues. For the CDR3, the DNA is TGTGCCAGCAGCAAATCACGGTATGTTCTTAAGCCCCAGCATTTT. It is translated as CASSKSRYVLKPQHF.

The V call is TRBV27, the J call TRBJ1-2; D possibly corresponds to TRBD1 (5 bases). The CDR3 runs 16 residues. With 3 bases removed from V and 3 bases from J, the gap between germline ends came to 17 bases. CDR1 is MNHEY, CDR2 SMNVEV, per germline (reference sequence). CDR3 amino acids: CASSLFSGIGDYGYTF. The CDR3 nucleotides are TGTGCCAGCAGTTTGTTTTCAGGGATCGGCGACTATGGCTACACCTTC.

The chain couples TRBV4-3 to TRBJ1-4, with D hard to call. Germline V gene lookup returns CDR1 LGHNA and CDR2 YSLEER. V shed 4 bases and J shed 5 bases, with 17 bases lying between them. The CDR3 is made up of 16 amino acids. The CDR3 DNA sequence: TGCGCCAGCAGCCCAAGTTCTGGGCTACAAAATGAAAAACTGTTTTTT. The encoded protein is CASSPSSGLQNEKLFF.

J is TRBJ2-7 and V is TRBV7-2, with 7 bases identical to TRBD1. Germline V lookup: CDR1 SGHTA, CDR2 FQGNSA. V lost 0 bases to trimming and J lost 6 bases; unmatched junction nucleotides: 8. The CDR3 contains 15 residues. The CDR3 region is CASSLATQGVVEQYF. The CDR3 DNA is TGTGCCAGCAGCTTAGCCACGCAGGGGGTCGTCGAGCAGTACTTC.

This clone was picked up one time. The rearrangement joins TRBV5-1 to TRBJ1-4; the D is unclear. The V gene lost 5 bases and the J gene lost 3 bases, with 8 bases spanning the gap. Germline V gene data show CDR1 as SGHRS and CDR2 as YFSETQ. The CDR3 has 13 residues. CDR3 protein: CASSVEANEKLFF. The CDR3 nucleotides read TGCGCCAGCAGTGTGGAGGCTAATGAAAAACTGTTTTTT.

This rearrangement joins TRBV5-1 to TRBJ2-2; tentatively, D is TRBD1 (6 bases). With 6 bases removed from V and 0 bases from J, the gap between germline ends came to 9 bases. The CDR3 totals 14 residues. Germline loops: CDR1 SGHRS, CDR2 YFSETQ. In DNA, the CDR3 is TGCGCCAGCATTGGGACAACGAACACCGGGGAGCTGTTTTTT. It codes for CASIGTTNTGELFF.